These 13 T cell receptor beta chains share one sample of origin, sequenced in a study of blood T cell repertoires in COVID-19. This table comes from immunoSEQ multiplex PCR, and its TCRdb copy is limited to in-frame clones, with some not included. The profile shows 100,000 or so clones, 90% to 95% of them singletons. Sequencing used peripheral blood. Receptor source: a woman in her 50s in a cohort sampled during active COVID-19.

The chain recombines TRBV7-3 with TRBJ2-3; 8 bases are a match to TRBD2. In germline, CDR1 is SGHTA, CDR2 FQGTGA. The trim removed 5 bases at V and 4 bases at J, leaving 20 bases unmatched. This CDR3 contains 19 residues. The CDR3 sequence: CASSPHQREHRGRADTQYF. The CDR3 nucleotides read TGTGCCAGCAGCCCCCATCAGCGGGAGCACCGAGGGCGGGCAGATACGCAGTATTTT.

This clone occurred once. The chain links TRBV29-1 to TRBJ2-1; TRBD1 is a possible D gene (6 bases). Trimming removed 1 base from V and 5 bases from J, with 15 bases in between. The CDR3 is 15 amino acids. From germline, CDR1 is SQVTM and CDR2 ANQGSEA. Here the CDR3 DNA reads TGCAGCGTTGAAGGAGACAGCCAGGGGAACAATGAGCAGTTCTTC. Amino acids: CSVEGDSQGNNEQFF.

Written as DNA, the CDR3 is TGTGCCAGCAGCCCAAAAATGAACACTGAAGCTTTCTTT. As protein: CASSPKMNTEAFF. V is TRBV9 and J is TRBJ1-1, with D unresolved. Germline-derived CDR1 and CDR2 are SGDLS and YYNGEE. The V end lost 4 bases, the J end lost 0 bases, and 7 bases lay between the germline ends. The CDR3 contains 13 residues.

The rearrangement uses TRBV3-1 (or the pseudogene TRBV3-2) and TRBJ2-7, with 8 bases that match TRBD2. The CDR3 has 16 amino acids. CDR1 is LGHDT, CDR2 YNNKEL, per germline (reference sequence). V lost 0 bases to trimming and J lost 3 bases; unmatched junction nucleotides: 7. The CDR3 sequence is CASSQDGIAGNYEQYF. CDR3 DNA sequence: TGTGCCAGCAGCCAAGATGGGATAGCGGGGAACTACGAGCAGTACTTC.

This clone was found a few times. The rearrangement links TRBV5-1 to TRBJ2-1, with D perhaps matching TRBD1 (5 bases). Trimming shortened V by 2 bases and J by 5 bases, and 8 bases separated the two germline ends. Germline V CDR1 and CDR2: SGHRS, YFSETQ. CDR3 length: 13 amino acids. Here the CDR3 DNA reads TGCGCCAGCAGCTTAACAGGCGACAATGAGCAGTTCTTC. Translating gives CASSLTGDNEQFF.

The chain recombines TRBV7-9 with TRBJ2-2, with D perhaps TRBD1 (6 bases). V was pared by 3 bases and J by 7 bases, with 18 bases between. CDR1 and CDR2 (germline): SEHNR, FQNEAQ (reference sequence). The CDR3 sequence is 16 residues long. The chain's CDR3 is CASSFAGQRRSGELFF. DNA for the CDR3: TGTGCCAGCAGCTTCGCAGGACAGCGAAGGAGCGGGGAGCTGTTTTTT. Full variable domain (rest looked up from reference TRBV7-9 and TRBJ2-2): DTGVSQNPRHKITKRGQNVTFRCDPISEHNRLYWYRQTLGQGPEFLTYFQNEAQLEKSRLLSDRFSAERPKGSFSTLEIQRTEQGDSAMYLCASSFAGQRRSGELFFGEGSRLTVL.

This clone was counted once. This chain uses TRBV7-2 with TRBJ2-1; 11 positions agree with TRBD2. Trimming cost V 6 bases and J 7 bases; bases outside gene matches: 8. Germline V gives CDR1 SGHTA, CDR2 FQGNSA. The CDR3 loop spans 15 amino acids. CDR3 residues: CASRSPGLAVNEQFF. CDR3 nucleotides: TGTGCCAGCAGGAGCCCGGGACTAGCGGTAAATGAGCAGTTCTTC.

This clone appeared once. This chain joins TRBV18 and TRBJ2-2, with D perhaps TRBD1 (6 bases). The CDR3 runs to 17 residues. Trimming took 4 bases from V and 2 from J, leaving 17 bases between them. CDR1 KGHSH and CDR2 LQKENI come from the germline V gene. The CDR3 nucleotides are TGTGCCAGCTCACGACTTGAGGGACAAATTAACACCGGGGAGCTGTTTTTT. Protein sequence: CASSRLEGQINTGELFF. Combining the CDR3 with reference TRBV18 and TRBJ2-2 gives the whole variable domain NAGVMQNPRHLVRRRGQEARLRCSPMKGHSHVYWYRQLPEEGLKFMVYLQKENIIDESGMPKERFSAEFPKEGPSILRIQQVVRGDSAAYFCASSRLEGQINTGELFFGEGSRLTVL.

The V call is TRBV3-1 (or the pseudogene TRBV3-2), the J call TRBJ2-1, with unresolved D. The V end lost 3 bases, the J end lost 0 bases, and 9 bases lay between the germline ends. Germline V gene data show CDR1 as LGHDT and CDR2 as YNNKEL (reference sequence). The CDR3 has 15 amino acids. The CDR3 nucleotides read TGTGCCAGCAGCCAGGGCGTGAGCTCCTACAATGAGCAGTTCTTC. Protein product: CASSQGVSSYNEQFF.

The J gene is TRBJ1-4, the V gene TRBV18; weak D call: TRBD1 (5 bases). Trimming left V 1 base short and J 5 bases short, with 5 bases between. Germline CDR1 and CDR2: KGHSH and LQKENI. The CDR3 is made up of 13 amino acids. CDR3 region: CASSPRQNEKLFF. In nucleotides, the CDR3 is TGTGCCAGCTCACCACGACAGAATGAAAAACTGTTTTTT.

The chain links TRBV29-1 to TRBJ2-3; a possible D gene is TRBD2 (5 bases). Germline values: CDR1 SQVTM, CDR2 ANQGSEA. V was trimmed by 7 bases and J by 3 bases, leaving 20 bases between them. The CDR3 is 15 amino acids. The CDR3 DNA is TGCAGCGCGGACTTACTTACGGGGAGTACAGATACGCAGTATTTT. It yields the protein CSADLLTGSTDTQYF.

This clone appeared a few times. This chain joins TRBV18 and TRBJ2-7; tentatively, D is TRBD2 (6 bases). CDR3 length: 12 amino acids. Germline-derived CDR1 and CDR2 are KGHSH and LQKENI. The germline V and J ends were trimmed by 5 bases and 3 bases, with 8 bases remaining between them. CDR3 in DNA: TGTGCCAGCTCAGGGAGGATCTACGAGCAGTACTTC. It is translated as CASSGRIYEQYF.

The chain links TRBV4-1 to TRBJ2-7, with D hard to call. CDR3 length: 13 residues. V was pared by 4 bases and J by 0 bases, with 7 bases between. Looked up from germline, CDR1 is MGHRA and CDR2 is YSYEKL. CDR3 DNA sequence: TGCGCCAGCAGCCCTGACACCTCCTACGAGCAGTACTTC. This encodes CASSPDTSYEQYF.